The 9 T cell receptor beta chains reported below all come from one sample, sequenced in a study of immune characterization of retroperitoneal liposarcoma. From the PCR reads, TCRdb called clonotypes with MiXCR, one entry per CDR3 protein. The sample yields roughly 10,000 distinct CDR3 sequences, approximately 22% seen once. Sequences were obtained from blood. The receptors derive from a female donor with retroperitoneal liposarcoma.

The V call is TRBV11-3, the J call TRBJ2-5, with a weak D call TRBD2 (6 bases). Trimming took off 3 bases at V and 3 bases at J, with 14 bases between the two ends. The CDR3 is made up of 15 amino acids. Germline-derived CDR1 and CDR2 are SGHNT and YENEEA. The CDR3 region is CASSFYEDYEETQYF. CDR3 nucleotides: TGTGCCAGCAGCTTTTACGAGGACTACGAAGAGACCCAGTACTTC.

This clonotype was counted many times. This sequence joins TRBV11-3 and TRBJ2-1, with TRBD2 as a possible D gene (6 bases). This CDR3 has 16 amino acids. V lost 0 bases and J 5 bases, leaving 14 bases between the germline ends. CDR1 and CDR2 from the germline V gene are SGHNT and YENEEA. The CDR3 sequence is CASSLDETRRHNEQFF. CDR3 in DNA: TGTGCCAGCAGCTTAGATGAGACTAGGAGACACAATGAGCAGTTCTTC.

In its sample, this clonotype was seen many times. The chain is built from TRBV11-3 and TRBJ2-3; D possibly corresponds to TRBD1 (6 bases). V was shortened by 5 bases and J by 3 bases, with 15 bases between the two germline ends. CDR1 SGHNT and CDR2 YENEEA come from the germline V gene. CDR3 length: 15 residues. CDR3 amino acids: CASSAQAQGTDTQYF. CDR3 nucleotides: TGTGCCAGCAGCGCCCAGGCGCAGGGGACAGATACGCAGTATTTT.

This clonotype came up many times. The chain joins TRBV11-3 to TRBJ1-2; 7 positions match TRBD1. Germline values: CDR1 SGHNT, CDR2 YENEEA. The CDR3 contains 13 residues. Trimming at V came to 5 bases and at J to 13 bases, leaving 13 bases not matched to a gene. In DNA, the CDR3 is TGTGCCAGCAGCCAGTCTCGAGACAGGGTGGGCACCTTC. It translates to CASSQSRDRVGTF.

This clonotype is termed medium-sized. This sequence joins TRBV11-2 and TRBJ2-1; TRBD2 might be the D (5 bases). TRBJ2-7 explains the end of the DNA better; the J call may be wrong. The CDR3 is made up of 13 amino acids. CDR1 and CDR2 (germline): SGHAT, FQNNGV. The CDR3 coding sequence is TGTGCCAGCACCCTAACTAGGTATCAGGAGCAGTACTTC. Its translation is CASTLTRYQEQYF.

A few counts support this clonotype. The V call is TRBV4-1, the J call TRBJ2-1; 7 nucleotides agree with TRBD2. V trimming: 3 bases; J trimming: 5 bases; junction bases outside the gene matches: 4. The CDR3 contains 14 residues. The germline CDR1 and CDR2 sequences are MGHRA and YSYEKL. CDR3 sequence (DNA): TGCGCCAGCAGCCAGCCGGGGGGAGACAATGAGCAGTTCTTC. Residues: CASSQPGGDNEQFF.

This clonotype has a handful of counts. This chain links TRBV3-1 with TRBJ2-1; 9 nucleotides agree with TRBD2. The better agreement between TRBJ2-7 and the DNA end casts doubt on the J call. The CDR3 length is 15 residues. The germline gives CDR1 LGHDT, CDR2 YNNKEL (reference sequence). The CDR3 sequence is CASSHSGGITYEQYF. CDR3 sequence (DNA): TGTGCCAGCAGCCATAGCGGGGGAATTACCTACGAGCAGTACTTC.

CDR3 residues: CASSTGTVTDTQYF. The DNA of the CDR3 is TGTGCCAGCAGCACTGGGACAGTTACAGATACGCAGTATTTT. The V and J genes are TRBV5-4 and TRBJ2-3; 7 bases match TRBD1. Germline trimming cut 4 bases from V and 3 bases from J; bases unmatched to any gene: 5. This CDR3 has 14 residues. Germline loops: CDR1 SGHNT, CDR2 YYREEE (reference sequence).

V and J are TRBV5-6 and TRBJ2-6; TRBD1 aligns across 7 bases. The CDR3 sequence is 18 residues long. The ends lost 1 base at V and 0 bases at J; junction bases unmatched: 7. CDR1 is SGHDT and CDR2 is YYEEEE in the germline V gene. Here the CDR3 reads CASSLPGQVISGANVLTF. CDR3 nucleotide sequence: TGTGCCAGCAGCTTGCCCGGACAGGTGATCTCTGGGGCCAACGTCCTGACTTTC.